These 3 T cell receptor beta chains were sequenced from one sample in a study of regulatory T cells in long-lasting Graves disease (dated by TCRdb to the early 2020s). Sample time point, as interpreted from the label and publication: newly diagnosed GD, antithyroid drugs for less than 3 months. For both TCR sequencing and RNA sequencing, RNA was extracted from PBMCs in TRIzol. Library generation was performed with multiplex PCR. Sequencing instrument: Illumina HiSeq 4000. TCR beta libraries were built with iRepertoire HTBI primers and Arm-PCR amplification of CDR3 regions. TCRdb reran the public reads through fastp at Q25 and MiXCR, keeping productive beta chains. Duplicate CDR3 protein sequences are folded into a single record with the most common DNA and genes. This sample is represented by hundreds of thousands of distinct CDR3 sequences; around 15% of them were singletons. Of the sample, approximately 21% falls within the top ten clones.

Source: peripheral blood mononuclear cells (PBMCs), taken at new diagnosis, from a patient treated with antithyroid drugs. The receptors stem from a female donor with Graves disease.

This clonotype was recorded a few times. The chain couples TRBV6-2 or TRBV6-3 to TRBJ1-2; the D is unclear. Germline loops: CDR1 MNHEY, CDR2 SVGEGT. The V end was cut by 5 bases, the J end by 2 bases, with 18 bases between. The CDR3 is 16 residues long. CDR3 DNA sequence: TGTGCCAGCAGTGAATCCCACTTCCCGGGGAACTATGGCTACACCTTC. Protein product: CASSESHFPGNYGYTF.

This clonotype was counted many times. V and J are TRBV12-3 or TRBV12-4 and TRBJ2-3, with D unresolved. This CDR3 spans 14 amino acids. With 5 bases removed from V and 6 bases from J, the gap between germline ends came to 15 bases. The CDR3: CASSLGPTGDTQYF. The CDR3 nucleotides are TGTGCCAGCAGTCTCGGGCCCACTGGGGATACGCAGTATTTT.

V and J are TRBV27 and TRBJ1-4, with D hard to call. The V and J ends lost 2 bases and 3 bases respectively, with 4 bases between them. The germline gives CDR1 MNHEY, CDR2 SMNVEV (reference sequence). The CDR3 totals 13 residues. In DNA form, the CDR3 reads TGTGCCAGCAGTTTAGTGGCTAATGAAAAACTGTTTTTT. This translates into CASSLVANEKLFF. The entire variable domain, with the rest obtained from reference TRBV27 and TRBJ1-4, is as follows: EAQVTQNPRYLITVTGKKLTVTCSQNMNHEYMSWYRQDPGLGLRQIYYSMNVEVTDKGDVPEGYKVSRKEKRNFPLILESPSPNQTSLYFCASSLVANEKLFFGSGTQLSVL.